The sequence of this TCR beta chain was determined in a study of Graves' ophthalmopathy and Graves' hyperthyroidism. The study recruited hyperthyroidism patients aged 18 to 65 who were newly diagnosed, under 2 months' duration. The diagnosis was founded upon clinical symptoms, serum thyroxine, TRAb, thyroid ultrasound and orbital computed tomography. Trimming stripped 3 bases from V and 5 bases from J, with 10 bases between. The CDR3 length is 12 residues. Germline values: CDR1 SQVTM, CDR2 ANQGSEA. Findings of the study overall: Ophthalmopathy and stable hyperthyroidism were discriminated by a 13-signature model, with roughly 88% sensitivity and 80% to 84% specificity. The majority of expanded thyroid clonotypes above 0.001 frequency also occurred in blood.

This clonotype was seen repeatedly, ten times or more. Its cognate antigen is unknown. Amplification targeted the TCR beta CDR3 regions, with RNA transcripts as the source material. RT-PCR with HTBI primers came first, then second-round multiplex PCR. TCRdb used MiXCR to reprocess the multiplex PCR reads, holding one entry per CDR3 protein. Of about 1.1 million distinct CDR3 sequences listed, about 36% were seen once; the top ten hold around 10%. The receptor was isolated from an adult man with Graves' hyperthyroidism. The genes are TRBV29-1 and TRBJ1-2, with D tentatively TRBD1 (5 bases). The sequenced material came from peripheral blood or thyroid tissue (not recorded which). CDR3 amino acids: CSVDAWGYGYTF. As DNA, the CDR3 is TGCAGCGTTGACGCATGGGGGTATGGCTACACCTTC.